This T cell receptor beta chain was documented in a study of regulatory T cells in long-lasting Graves disease. Findings and limits, study-wide: Small sample size may have lowered accuracy.

The authors built TCR beta libraries using iRepertoire HTBI primers and Arm-PCR of CDR3 regions. MiXCR, applied by TCRdb to the multiplex PCR reads, yields one record per CDR3 protein. Among about 310,000 distinct CDR3 sequences listed, around 23% were seen once. The table lists this clonotype with many counts. Its matching antigen is unknown. The time point denotes: persistent/refractory GD, antithyroid drugs over 5 years with positive TRAb. PBMCs were the source of the RNA used for TCR sequencing. Patients came from an endocrinology department in Xi'an, China. Per germline, CDR1 SQVTM and CDR2 ANQGSEA. V lost 1 base and J lost 1; bases outside the gene matches: 9. The CDR3 loop spans 16 amino acids.

This clonotype was sampled from a female donor with Graves disease. Sequencing was performed on peripheral blood mononuclear cells (PBMCs), taken when the disease was refractory, from a patient treated with antithyroid drugs. The chain uses TRBV29-1 and TRBJ2-5; TRBD1 matches 7 bases. CDR3 sequence: CSVEAVVGQIQETQYF. In nucleotides, the CDR3 is TGCAGCGTTGAAGCTGTCGTGGGACAGATCCAAGAGACCCAGTACTTC.